Below, 24 T cell receptor beta chains from the same sample are listed, as sequenced in a study of OX40 agonist ivuxolimab in advanced cancers. Clones were read by immunoSEQ multiplex PCR, and TCRdb kept only the in-frame ones, dropping some. This repertoire shows around 150,000 clones, approximately 94% found once; its top ten account for around 0.28%. Sequencing was performed on CD4+ or CD8+ T cells sorted from blood, taken in a trial of the OX40 agonist ivuxolimab. Every receptor here comes from an adult with an advanced solid tumor such as melanoma, head and neck, liver or kidney cancer.

The chain has TRBV7-3 and TRBJ2-5; D ambiguous. The CDR3 covers 14 residues. The V gene lost 5 bases and the J gene lost 7 bases, with 17 bases spanning the gap. CDR1 SGHTA and CDR2 FQGTGA come from the germline V gene. The CDR3 nucleotides are TGTGCCAGCAGCCCTTGGGCCCTCCCCGGGACCCAGTACTTC. This gives the protein CASSPWALPGTQYF.

The rearrangement uses TRBV28 and TRBJ2-5; TRBD2 matches 13 bases. Losses at the gene ends were 5 bases for V and 4 bases for J; bases not matched to a gene: 10. The CDR3 totals 17 residues. Germline assignment: CDR1 MDHEN and CDR2 SYDVKM. Written as DNA, the CDR3 is TGTGCCAGCAGTCCCCCGGGACTAGCGGGATTGTTAGAGACCCAGTACTTC. Translation: CASSPPGLAGLLETQYF.

The chain uses TRBV7-2 and TRBJ2-1; 9 nucleotides match TRBD2. J gave up 1 base and V 3 bases, and 7 bases lay outside the gene matches. The CDR3 has 17 amino acids. Germline CDR1 and CDR2: SGHTA and FQGNSA. DNA of the CDR3: TGTGCCAGCAGCTTGACTGGCGGGGGGGCATCCTACAATGAGCAGTTCTTC. Amino acids: CASSLTGGGASYNEQFF.

This chain uses TRBV6-4 with TRBJ2-5; 10 bases agree with TRBD2. This CDR3 contains 17 residues. After removal of 4 bases from V and 0 bases from J, the junction contained 8 bases not matched to a gene. CDR1 and CDR2 (germline): MRHNA, SNTAGT. The CDR3 bases are TGTGCCAGCAGTGGGGGCGGGACTAGCGCGTACCAAGAGACCCAGTACTTC. Translated, it gives CASSGGGTSAYQETQYF.

This chain uses TRBV7-2 with TRBJ1-2, with D possibly being TRBD1 (5 bases). Germline V gene lookup returns CDR1 SGHTA and CDR2 FQGNSA. The CDR3 consists of 14 residues. The V and J ends lost 5 bases and 2 bases respectively, with 12 bases between them. CDR3 protein: CASSLRQMNYGYTF. The DNA of the CDR3 is TGTGCCAGCAGCCTCCGACAGATGAACTATGGCTACACCTTC. Combining the CDR3 with reference TRBV7-2 and TRBJ1-2 gives the whole variable domain GAGVSQSPSNKVTEKGKDVELRCDPISGHTALYWYRQSLGQGLEFLIYFQGNSAPDKSGLPSDRFSAERTGGSVSTLTIQRTQQEDSAVYLCASSLRQMNYGYTFGSGTRLTVV.

This sequence joins TRBV10-3 and TRBJ2-7; 9 bases match TRBD1. This CDR3 contains 14 residues. Trimming removed 8 bases from V and 1 base from J; junction bases left unmatched: 6. The germline CDR1 and CDR2 sequences are ENHRY and SYGVKD. CDR3 sequence reads: CAIGPDRGSYEQYF. DNA for the CDR3: TGTGCCATCGGGCCGGACAGGGGATCCTACGAGCAGTACTTC.

V is TRBV10-3 and J is TRBJ1-1; no clear D. This CDR3 comprises 15 residues. Between the trimmed V and J ends, which lost 3 bases and 4 bases, there was a span of 15 bases. Per the germline V gene, CDR1 is ENHRY and CDR2 is SYGVKD. CDR3 sequence: CAISDNSRSVTEAFF. The CDR3 coding sequence is TGTGCCATCAGTGATAACAGTCGGTCAGTCACTGAAGCTTTCTTT.

This clone was detected once. The chain carries TRBV7-2 and TRBJ2-7, with TRBD1 matching over 9 bases. V lost 3 bases, J lost 3 bases, and 9 bases stayed unmatched. The CDR3 extends over 16 amino acids. Germline CDR1 and CDR2: SGHTA and FQGNSA. CDR3 region: CASSFRGGDRDYEQYF. Written as DNA, the CDR3 is TGTGCCAGCAGCTTCAGAGGGGGGGACAGGGACTACGAGCAGTACTTC.

The DNA for the CDR3 is TGTGCCAGCAGCCACGACAGTAGATCAACTAATGAAAAACTGTTTTTT. It codes for CASSHDSRSTNEKLFF. The chain carries TRBV5-4 and TRBJ1-4; D perhaps matches TRBD1 (5 bases). Trimming took off 4 bases at V and 0 bases at J, with 13 bases between the two ends. CDR1 and CDR2 (germline): SGHNT, YYREEE (reference sequence). The CDR3 is made up of 16 amino acids.

The genes are TRBV5-6 and TRBJ1-1, with no clear D. The CDR3 is made up of 15 amino acids. Per the germline V gene, CDR1 is SGHDT and CDR2 is YYEEEE. V was cut by 9 bases and J by 0 bases, with 18 bases left in between. CDR3 in amino acids: CATTARRSMNTEAFF. The CDR3, as DNA: TGTGCCACCACGGCCCGACGATCAATGAACACTGAAGCTTTCTTT. Complete variable domain (other parts from reference TRBV5-6 and TRBJ1-1): DAGVTQSPTHLIKTRGQQVTLRCSPKSGHDTVSWYQQALGQGPQFIFQYYEEEERQRGNFPDRFSGHQFPNYSSELNVNALLLGDSALYLCATTARRSMNTEAFFGQGTRLTVV.

This chain uses TRBV9 with TRBJ2-3; no clear D gene. The length of the CDR3 is 14 residues. Per the germline V gene, CDR1 is SGDLS and CDR2 is YYNGEE. V was trimmed by 0 bases and J by 2 bases, leaving 7 bases between them. The CDR3 DNA reads TGTGCCAGCAGCGTAGTGCCTAACACAGATACGCAGTATTTT. Amino acid sequence: CASSVVPNTDTQYF.

The chain has TRBV15 and TRBJ1-1; unclear D gene. The CDR3 has 16 amino acids. With 0 bases removed from V and 0 bases from J, the gap between germline ends came to 11 bases. Per the germline V gene, CDR1 is LNHNV and CDR2 is YYDKDF (reference sequence). The CDR3 DNA is TGTGCCACCAGCAGAGAAGGTTACAGCTTGAACACTGAAGCTTTCTTT. This codes for CATSREGYSLNTEAFF.

This chain connects TRBV11-2 to TRBJ2-2; possibly TRBD2 for D (5 bases). The length of the CDR3 is 14 residues. The V gene's germline CDR1 is SGHAT and CDR2 FQNNGV. Trimming took 1 base from V and 7 from J, leaving 10 bases between them. DNA for the CDR3: TGTGCCAGCAGCTTAGGTCGGGGTTTCGGGGAGCTGTTTTTT. Translating gives CASSLGRGFGELFF.

This rearrangement joins TRBV6-6 to TRBJ1-2; D perhaps matches TRBD1 (5 bases). The CDR3 has 15 residues. The V and J ends lost 2 bases and 4 bases respectively, with 14 bases between them. CDR1 and CDR2 (germline): MNHNY, SVGAGI (reference sequence). CDR3 DNA: TGTGCCAGCAGTTACCCCCCAGGGTTCGGCTATGGCTACACCTTC. Translation: CASSYPPGFGYGYTF.

This clone was seen just once. The chain employs TRBV6-5 and TRBJ2-7; TRBD2 might be the D (6 bases). V lost 6 bases, J lost 4 bases, and 19 bases lay in between. The germline V gene encodes CDR1 MNHEY and CDR2 SVGAGI. This CDR3 is built from 15 residues. The CDR3 spells CASSPAGRTSYEQYF. The CDR3 coding sequence is TGTGCCAGCAGCCCCGCGGGGAGGACCTCTTACGAGCAGTACTTC.

V is TRBV27 and J is TRBJ2-3; TRBD2 agrees at 14 bases. The V segment lost 8 bases and the J segment 4 bases; nucleotides outside the gene matches: 14. From germline, CDR1 is MNHEY and CDR2 SMNVEV (reference sequence). This CDR3 contains 18 residues. The CDR3 DNA reads as TGTGCCAGCGAGAAAACGGGACTAGCGGGGGCATGGGCAGATACGCAGTATTTT. Residues: CASEKTGLAGAWADTQYF.

The chain couples TRBV11-2 to TRBJ2-2, with D hard to call. The CDR3 has 14 residues. V was shortened by 1 base and J by 7 bases, with 10 bases between the two germline ends. The germline V gene encodes CDR1 SGHAT and CDR2 FQNNGV. The CDR3 here is CASSLVGWSGELFF. The CDR3 DNA is TGTGCCAGCAGCTTAGTGGGGTGGAGCGGGGAGCTGTTTTTT.

This chain links TRBV5-4 with TRBJ1-5; D gene unclear. The CDR3 is made up of 12 amino acids. Trimming took 1 base from V and 5 from J, leaving 4 bases between them. CDR1 SGHNT and CDR2 YYREEE come from the germline V gene (reference sequence). This CDR3 reads CASSLRDQPQHF. CDR3 nucleotide sequence: TGTGCCAGCAGCTTGAGGGATCAGCCCCAGCATTTT.

The chain joins TRBV6-5 to TRBJ1-6; D ambiguous. The CDR3 is 15 residues long. The germline CDR1 and CDR2 sequences are MNHEY and SVGAGI. V lost 5 bases and J lost 4, with 12 bases in between. The CDR3 coding sequence is TGTGCCAGCAGTCCGGGAGGAGGGTATAATTCACCCCTCCACTTT. Its translation is CASSPGGGYNSPLHF.

The chain is built from TRBV28 and TRBJ1-5; 11 nucleotides agree with TRBD1. The CDR3 totals 15 residues. Germline V gene data show CDR1 as MDHEN and CDR2 as SYDVKM. The V and J ends lost 5 bases and 6 bases, in that order; junction bases with no gene match: 6. CDR3 DNA: TGTGCCAGCAGTCCGGGACAGGGGGGCACTCAGCCCCAGCATTTT. It codes for CASSPGQGGTQPQHF. Using reference TRBV28 and TRBJ1-5 for the parts outside the CDR3, the full variable domain is DVKVTQSSRYLVKRTGEKVFLECVQDMDHENMFWYRQDPGLGLRLIYFSYDVKMKEKGDIPEGYSVSREKKERFSLILESASTNQTSMYLCASSPGQGGTQPQHFGDGTRLSIL.

The rearrangement uses TRBV6-5 and TRBJ2-7, with TRBD1 identical over 10 bases. This CDR3 is built from 15 residues. Germline V gene data show CDR1 as MNHEY and CDR2 as SVGAGI. Trimming took 6 bases from V and 1 from J; bases not matched to a gene: 6. The CDR3 DNA sequence: TGTGCCAGCAGGGCCCGGGACAGGGGTTCCTACGAGCAGTACTTC. Translation gives CASRARDRGSYEQYF.

This chain links TRBV9 with TRBJ1-6; a weak D match, TRBD1 (5 bases). The V end was cut by 4 bases, the J end by 10 bases, with 18 bases between. The CDR3 totals 15 residues. From germline, CDR1 is SGDLS and CDR2 YYNGEE. CDR3: CASSPRPGGRSPLHF. The CDR3 DNA sequence: TGTGCCAGCAGCCCTCGCCCGGGGGGAAGGTCACCCCTCCACTTT.

This sequence joins TRBV7-3 and TRBJ1-1; a weak D match, TRBD1 (6 bases). V shed 5 bases and J shed 1 base, with 17 bases lying between them. The CDR3 has 16 residues. Germline CDR1 is SGHTA and CDR2 is FQGTGA. As DNA, the CDR3 is TGTGCCAGCAGCCCCCGTACAGGGATTAGGAACACTGAAGCTTTCTTT. It translates to CASSPRTGIRNTEAFF. The full variable domain, in which reference TRBV7-3 and TRBJ1-1 provide the parts outside the CDR3, is GAGVSQTPSNKVTEKGKYVELRCDPISGHTALYWYRQSLGQGPEFLIYFQGTGAADDSGLPNDRFFAVRPEGSVSTLKIQRTERGDSAVYLCASSPRTGIRNTEAFFGQGTRLTVV.

V and J are TRBV27 and TRBJ2-2; 9 bases are shared with TRBD2. This CDR3 is 16 amino acids long. From germline, CDR1 is MNHEY and CDR2 SMNVEV (reference sequence). The V and J ends lost 5 bases and 4 bases, in that order; junction bases with no gene match: 8. The DNA for the CDR3 is TGTGCCAGCAGTCCTCACGGCGGGAGGGCCACCGGGGAGCTGTTTTTT. Residues: CASSPHGGRATGELFF.